This T cell receptor (beta chain) emerged from a study of T cells in localized non-small cell lung cancer. Study findings and constraints: Because researchers sequenced only one region of the tumor, heterogeneity is still possible. Measurement of T cell clonality placed uninvolved adjacent lung highest, above the level in tumor. There were a median roughly 60 of the top 100 tumor clones appearing in adjacent lung.

V lost 4 bases and J lost 7, with 16 bases in between. Germline assignment: CDR1 SGHVS and CDR2 FQNEAQ. This CDR3 comprises 15 residues. The repertoire was sequenced with immunoSEQ multiplex PCR; TCRdb's copy has only in-frame clones and lacks some. The sample has 20,000 to 25,000 clones, 80% to 90% seen once; the top ten hold about 23%. Details on this clone: Its antigen is not identified.

Sequenced here: PBMCs, sampled before any cancer treatment. The sequence was obtained from a man aged 35-69 years with stage II squamous cell lung carcinoma. The V and J genes are TRBV7-8 and TRBJ1-4, with D perhaps TRBD1 (6 bases). The CDR3 DNA reads TGTGCCAGCAGCTCGGCACGGGGGCTTTTTGAAAAACTGTTTTTT. It translates to CASSSARGLFEKLFF.